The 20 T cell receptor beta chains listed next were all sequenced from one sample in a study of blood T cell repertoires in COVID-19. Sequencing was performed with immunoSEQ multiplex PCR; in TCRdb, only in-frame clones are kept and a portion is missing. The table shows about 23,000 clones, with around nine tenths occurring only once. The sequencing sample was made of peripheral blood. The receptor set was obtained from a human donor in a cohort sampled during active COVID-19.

The CDR3 DNA reads TGTGCCAGCAGCTCGGTTCTTTCATCAGATACGCAGTATTTT. Its protein is CASSSVLSSDTQYF. The V call is TRBV2, the J call TRBJ2-3; D is uncertain. The ends were cut back, 6 bases at V and 4 bases at J, with 14 bases in the middle. The germline V gene has CDR1 SNHLY and CDR2 FYNNEI. The CDR3 extends over 14 amino acids.

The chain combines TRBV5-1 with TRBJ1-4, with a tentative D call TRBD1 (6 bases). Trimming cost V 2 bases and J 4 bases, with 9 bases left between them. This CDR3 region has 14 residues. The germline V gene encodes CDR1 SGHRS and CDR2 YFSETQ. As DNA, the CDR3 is TGCGCCAGCAGCTTACAGGGTAGTAATGAAAAACTGTTTTTT. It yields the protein CASSLQGSNEKLFF.

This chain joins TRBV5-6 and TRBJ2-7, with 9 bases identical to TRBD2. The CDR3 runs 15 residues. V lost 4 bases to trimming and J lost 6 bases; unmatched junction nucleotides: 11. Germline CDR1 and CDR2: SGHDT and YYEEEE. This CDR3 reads CASSPFRTSAGEQYF. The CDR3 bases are TGTGCCAGCAGCCCGTTCAGGACTAGCGCTGGCGAGCAGTACTTC.

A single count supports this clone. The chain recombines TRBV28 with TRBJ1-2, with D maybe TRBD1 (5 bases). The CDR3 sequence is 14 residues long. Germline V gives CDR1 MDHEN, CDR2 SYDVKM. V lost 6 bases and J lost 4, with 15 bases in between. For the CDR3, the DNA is TGTGCCAGCAGGAAGCAGGGCGGGGCCTATGGCTACACCTTC. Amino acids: CASRKQGGAYGYTF.

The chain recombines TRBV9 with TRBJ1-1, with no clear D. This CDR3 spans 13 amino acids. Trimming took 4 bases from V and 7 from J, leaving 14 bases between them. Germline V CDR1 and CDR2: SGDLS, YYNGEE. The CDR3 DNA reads TGTGCCAGCAGCCCGTTCAAACGGGGTGAAGCTTTCTTT. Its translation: CASSPFKRGEAFF.

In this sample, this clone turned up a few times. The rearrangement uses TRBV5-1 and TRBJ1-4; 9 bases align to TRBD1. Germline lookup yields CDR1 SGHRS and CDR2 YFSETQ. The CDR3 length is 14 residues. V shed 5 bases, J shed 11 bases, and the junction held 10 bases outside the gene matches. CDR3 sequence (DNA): TGCGCCAGCAGAGAATCCGGGACAGGGTGGAAACTGTTTTTT. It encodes CASRESGTGWKLFF.

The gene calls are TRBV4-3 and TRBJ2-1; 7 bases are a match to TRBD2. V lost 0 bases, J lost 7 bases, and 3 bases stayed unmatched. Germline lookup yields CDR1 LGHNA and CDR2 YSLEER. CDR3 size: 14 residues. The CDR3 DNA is TGCGCCAGCAGCCAAGAATGGGGGGGGAATGAGCAGTTCTTC. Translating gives CASSQEWGGNEQFF.

The CDR3 DNA reads TGTGCCAGCAGCGCCGACAGGAGCTCTGGAAACACCATATATTTT. Its translation: CASSADRSSGNTIYF. V is TRBV9 and J is TRBJ1-3; D is perhaps TRBD1 (6 bases). The CDR3 length is 15 residues. CDR1 and CDR2 from the germline V gene are SGDLS and YYNGEE. The germline V and J ends were trimmed by 3 bases and 0 bases, with 10 bases remaining between them.

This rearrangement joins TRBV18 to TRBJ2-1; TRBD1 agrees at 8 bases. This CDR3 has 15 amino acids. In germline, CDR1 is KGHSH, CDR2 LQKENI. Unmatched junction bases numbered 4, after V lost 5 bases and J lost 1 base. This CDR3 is CASSIGTGSYNEQFF. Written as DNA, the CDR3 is TGTGCCAGCTCAATCGGGACAGGTTCCTACAATGAGCAGTTCTTC.

The CDR3 region has the DNA TGTGCCAGCAGAAAAAGGACAGTCTCCTATAATTCACCCCTCCACTTT. This gives the protein CASRKRTVSYNSPLHF. The chain has TRBV3-1 (or the pseudogene TRBV3-2) and TRBJ1-6; possibly TRBD1 for D (6 bases). The CDR3 totals 16 residues. Germline-derived CDR1 and CDR2 are LGHDT and YNNKEL (reference sequence). V dropped 6 bases and J dropped 0 bases, with 12 bases sitting between them.

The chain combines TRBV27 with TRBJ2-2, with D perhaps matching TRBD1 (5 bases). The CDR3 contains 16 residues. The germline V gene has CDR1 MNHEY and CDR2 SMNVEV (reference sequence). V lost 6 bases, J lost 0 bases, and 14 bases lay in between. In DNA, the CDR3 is TGTGCCAGCAGCCCAGGGCTGAGTGCGAACACCGGGGAGCTGTTTTTT. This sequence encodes CASSPGLSANTGELFF.

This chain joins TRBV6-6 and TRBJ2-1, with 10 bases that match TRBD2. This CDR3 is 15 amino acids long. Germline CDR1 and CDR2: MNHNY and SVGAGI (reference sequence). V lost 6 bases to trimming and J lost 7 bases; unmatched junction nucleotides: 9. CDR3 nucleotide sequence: TGTGCCAGCAGCCCTTCAGCGGGAGGGCCGAATGAGCAGTTCTTC. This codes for CASSPSAGGPNEQFF.

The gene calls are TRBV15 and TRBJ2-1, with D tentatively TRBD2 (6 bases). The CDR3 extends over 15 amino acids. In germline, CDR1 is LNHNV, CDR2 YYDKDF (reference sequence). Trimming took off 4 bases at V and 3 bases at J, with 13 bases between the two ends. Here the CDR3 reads CATSIWGEDYNEQFF. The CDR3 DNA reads TGTGCCACCAGCATCTGGGGGGAGGACTACAATGAGCAGTTCTTC.

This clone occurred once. CDR3 loop: CASYSGGMNTEAFF. CDR3 nucleotides: TGTGCCAGCTATTCGGGCGGGATGAACACTGAAGCTTTCTTT. This chain links TRBV6-5 with TRBJ1-1; D is ambiguous. V lost 8 bases to trimming and J lost 0 bases, with 13 bases between them. The germline CDR1 and CDR2 sequences are MNHEY and SVGAGI. There are 14 residues in the CDR3.

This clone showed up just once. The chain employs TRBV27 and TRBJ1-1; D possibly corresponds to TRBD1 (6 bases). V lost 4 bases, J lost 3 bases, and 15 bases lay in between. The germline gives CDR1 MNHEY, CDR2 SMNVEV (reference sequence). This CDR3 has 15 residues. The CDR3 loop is CASSSTQGWHTEAFF. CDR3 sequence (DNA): TGTGCCAGCAGTTCGACACAGGGTTGGCACACTGAAGCTTTCTTT.

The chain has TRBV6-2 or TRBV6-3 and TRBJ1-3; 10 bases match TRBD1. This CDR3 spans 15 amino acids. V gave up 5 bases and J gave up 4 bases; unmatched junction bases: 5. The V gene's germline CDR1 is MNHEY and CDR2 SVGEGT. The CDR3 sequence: CASSRQGAVGNTIYF. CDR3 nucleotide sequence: TGTGCCAGCAGTCGACAGGGGGCTGTAGGAAACACCATATATTTT.

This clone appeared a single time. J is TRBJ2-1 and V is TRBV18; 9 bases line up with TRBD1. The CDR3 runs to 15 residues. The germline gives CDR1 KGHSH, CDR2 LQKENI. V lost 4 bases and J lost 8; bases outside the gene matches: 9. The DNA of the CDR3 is TGTGCCAGCTCACTTGGGACAGGGAATGTAGATGAGCAGTTCTTC. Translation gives CASSLGTGNVDEQFF. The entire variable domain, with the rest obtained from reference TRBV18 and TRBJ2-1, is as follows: NAGVMQNPRHLVRRRGQEARLRCSPMKGHSHVYWYRQLPEEGLKFMVYLQKENIIDESGMPKERFSAEFPKEGPSILRIQQVVRGDSAAYFCASSLGTGNVDEQFFGPGTRLTVL.

CDR3 loop: CASSQSLAGLHHSYEQYF. The CDR3 nucleotides read TGCGCCAGCAGTCAATCTCTCGCCGGACTCCACCATTCCTACGAGCAGTACTTC. The chain carries TRBV23-1 and TRBJ2-7; D might be TRBD2 (5 bases). TRBV23-1 is an ORF, and what it does is uncertain. V gave up 0 bases and J gave up 1 base, with 19 bases separating them. CDR3 size: 18 residues.

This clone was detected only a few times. The CDR3 spells CASTPDSGPSPLHF. The DNA for the CDR3 is TGCGCCAGCACCCCAGATTCAGGGCCTTCACCCCTCCACTTT. V gene TRBV5-1 combines with J gene TRBJ1-6; D might be TRBD1 (5 bases). CDR1 is SGHRS and CDR2 is YFSETQ in the germline V gene. V lost 6 bases and J 9 bases, leaving 16 bases between the germline ends. The CDR3 consists of 14 residues.

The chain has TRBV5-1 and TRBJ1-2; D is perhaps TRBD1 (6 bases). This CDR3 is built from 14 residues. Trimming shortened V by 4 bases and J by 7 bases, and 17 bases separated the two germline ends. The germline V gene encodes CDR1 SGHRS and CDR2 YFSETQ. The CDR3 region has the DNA TGCGCCAGCAGCATATCTTTGGGGGCTGGTGGCTACACCTTC. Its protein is CASSISLGAGGYTF.